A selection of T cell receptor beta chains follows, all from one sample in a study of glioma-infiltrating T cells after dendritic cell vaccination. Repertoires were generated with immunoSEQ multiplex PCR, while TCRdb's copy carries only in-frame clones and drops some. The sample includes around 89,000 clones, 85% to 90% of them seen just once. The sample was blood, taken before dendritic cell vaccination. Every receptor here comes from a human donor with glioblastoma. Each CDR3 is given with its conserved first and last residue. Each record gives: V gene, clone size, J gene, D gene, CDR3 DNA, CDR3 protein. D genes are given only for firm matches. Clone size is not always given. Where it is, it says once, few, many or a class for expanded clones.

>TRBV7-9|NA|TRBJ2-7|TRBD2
TGTGCCAGCAGCTTCGGGGGGATCGCCTACGAGCAGTACTTC
CASSFGGIAYEQYF
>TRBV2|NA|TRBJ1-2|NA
TGTGCCAGCAGAAGGACAGATGTCTATGGCTACACCTTC
CASRRTDVYGYTF
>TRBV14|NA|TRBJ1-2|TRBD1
TGTGCCAGCAGTACCAGAACAGGGGGCGATGGCTACACCTTC
CASSTRTGGDGYTF
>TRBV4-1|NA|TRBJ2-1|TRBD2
TGCGCCAGCAGCCAAGGAGAGAGAAGTTTGGGACTAGCGGGAGTGGGCAATGAGCAGTTCTTC
CASSQGERSLGLAGVGNEQFF
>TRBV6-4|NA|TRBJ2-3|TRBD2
TGTGCCAGCAGTGAATCCCCGGCTAGCGGGAGGGATACGCAGTATTTT
CASSESPASGRDTQYF
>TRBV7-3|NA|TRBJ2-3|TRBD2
TGTGCCAGCAGCCCAGGGACTAGCGGGGGTGTAGATACGCAGTATTTT
CASSPGTSGGVDTQYF
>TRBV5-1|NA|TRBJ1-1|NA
TGCGCCAGCAGCTCCCAGGGAATGAACACTGAAGCTTTCTTT
CASSSQGMNTEAFF
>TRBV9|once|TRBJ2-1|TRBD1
TGTGCCAGCAGCGTAGCTCTGGGACAGGGGGTGATTGATGAGCAGTTCTTC
CASSVALGQGVIDEQFF
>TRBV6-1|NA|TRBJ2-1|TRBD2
TGTGCCAGCAGTGAGTTTTCTAGCGGGAGGGATGAGCAGTTCTTC
CASSEFSSGRDEQFF
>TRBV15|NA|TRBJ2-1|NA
TGTGCCACCAGCAGAGATCTCTTTATGTACAATGAGCAGTTCTTC
CATSRDLFMYNEQFF
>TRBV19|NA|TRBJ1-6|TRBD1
TGTGCCAGTAGCGATCCGGGGACAGGGTCCTTACCCGTCTATTCACCCCTCCACTTT
CASSDPGTGSLPVYSPLHF
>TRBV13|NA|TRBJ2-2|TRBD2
TGTGCCAGCAGCCCCGGGACTAGCGGGACGACAGGCACCGGGGAGCTGTTTTTT
CASSPGTSGTTGTGELFF
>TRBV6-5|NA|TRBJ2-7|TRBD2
TGTGCCAGCAATCCGGGGGGGGCGGGGGAGCAGTACTTC
CASNPGGAGEQYF
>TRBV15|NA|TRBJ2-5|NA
TGTGCCACCAGCAGACAGAACCAAGGGGGAGAGACCCAGTACTTC
CATSRQNQGGETQYF
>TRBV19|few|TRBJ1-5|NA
TGTGCCACAAGACGGGGGAATCAGCCCCAGCATTTT
CATRRGNQPQHF
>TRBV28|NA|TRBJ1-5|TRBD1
TGTGCCAGCAGTTTATATGACAGGGGGAATCAGCCCCAGCATTTT
CASSLYDRGNQPQHF
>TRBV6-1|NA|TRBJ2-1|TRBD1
TGTGCCAGCTTACGGACAGGAGCCTACAATGAGCAGTTCTTC
CASLRTGAYNEQFF
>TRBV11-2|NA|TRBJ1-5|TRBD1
TGTGCCAGCAGCTTAGGTGCACAGGGGACAAGTGAGCCCCAGCATTTT
CASSLGAQGTSEPQHF
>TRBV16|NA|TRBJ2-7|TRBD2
TGTGCCAGCAGCCAAGACGCGGGAGACTCCTACGAGCAGTACTTC
CASSQDAGDSYEQYF
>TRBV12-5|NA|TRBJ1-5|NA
TGTGCTAGTGGTTTGGTCGGCAGGGTTAACGATCAGCCCCAGCATTTT
CASGLVGRVNDQPQHF
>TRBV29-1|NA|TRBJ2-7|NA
TGCAGCGCCGAGGTTTATAGACCCACCCGAAGCTCGACTGGCTACGAGCAGTACTTC
CSAEVYRPTRSSTGYEQYF
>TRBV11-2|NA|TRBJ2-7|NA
TGTGCCAGCAGCTTAGATTCGGGCGGGGCGTCCTACGAGCAGTACTTC
CASSLDSGGASYEQYF
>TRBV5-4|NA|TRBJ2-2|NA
TGTGCCAGCAGCTTGGACATCACCGGGGAGCTGTTTTTT
CASSLDITGELFF
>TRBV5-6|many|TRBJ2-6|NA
TGTGCCAGCAGCCCCGTACAGGCCCGTTGGGCCAACGTCCTGACTTTC
CASSPVQARWANVLTF
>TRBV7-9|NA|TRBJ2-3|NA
TGTGCCAGCAGCCCAGGATTGGGCCCTTTT
CASSPGLGPF
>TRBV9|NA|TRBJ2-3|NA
TGTGCCAGCAGCGGACACGTAAAGGGGGGCACAGATACGCAGTATTTT
CASSGHVKGGTDTQYF
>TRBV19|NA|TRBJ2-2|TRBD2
TGTGCCAGTAGTATAGGGTCTAGCGGGGCTACCAACACCGGGGAGCTGTTTTTT
CASSIGSSGATNTGELFF
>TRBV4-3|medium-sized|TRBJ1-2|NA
TGCGCCAGCAGCCAAGAGTTGCAGTCTAACTATGGCTACACCTTC
CASSQELQSNYGYTF
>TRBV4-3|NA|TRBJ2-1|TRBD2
TGCGCCAGCAGCCAAGATCCGACTAGCGGGGGGCAGTACAATGAGCAGTTCTTC
CASSQDPTSGGQYNEQFF
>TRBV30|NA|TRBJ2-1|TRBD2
TGTGCCTGGAGTGCGACTAGCGGCTACAATGAGCAGTTCTTC
CAWSATSGYNEQFF
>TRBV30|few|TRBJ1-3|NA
TGTGCCTGGAGTGCGGGTGGAAACACCATATATTTT
CAWSAGGNTIYF
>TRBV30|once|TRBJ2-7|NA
TGTGCCTGGACTGTCAGGGGTTACGAGCAGTACTTC
CAWTVRGYEQYF
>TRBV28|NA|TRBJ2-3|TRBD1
TGTGCCAGCAGCTCTTACGGACAGGGGCTAACAGATACGCAGTATTTT
CASSSYGQGLTDTQYF
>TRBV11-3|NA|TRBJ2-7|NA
TGTGCCAGCAAACCCGCCTTTCCGGGACAAGCCTACGAGCAGTACTTC
CASKPAFPGQAYEQYF
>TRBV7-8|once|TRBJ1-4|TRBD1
TGTGCCAGCAGCCCCCCGGGACAGGGTGAAGAAAAACTGTTTTTT
CASSPPGQGEEKLFF
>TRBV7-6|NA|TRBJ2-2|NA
TGTGCCAGCAGCTTAGACAGTCGGATCCCCGGGGAGCTGTTTTTT
CASSLDSRIPGELFF
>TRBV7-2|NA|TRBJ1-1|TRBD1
TGTGCCAGCAGCTTAGGCCACAGCTTCGGACAGGGGGCTTTCTTT
CASSLGHSFGQGAFF
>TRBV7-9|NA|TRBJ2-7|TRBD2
TGTGCCAGCAGCCAGACTAGCCACGAGCAGTACTTC
CASSQTSHEQYF
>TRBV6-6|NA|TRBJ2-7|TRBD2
TGTGCCAGCAGTTACGGGACTAGCGGTCACGAGCAGTACTTC
CASSYGTSGHEQYF
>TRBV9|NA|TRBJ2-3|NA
TGTGCCAGCAGCGTAGCTGGCGCGGGTAAAGATACGCAGTATTTT
CASSVAGAGKDTQYF
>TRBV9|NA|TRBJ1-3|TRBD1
TGTGCCAGCAGCGGAGGACAGGGTCGTGGAAACACCATATATTTT
CASSGGQGRGNTIYF
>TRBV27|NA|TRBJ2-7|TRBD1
TGTGCCAGCAGCCCGGACAGGGCCCCCCTCTACGAGCAGTACTTC
CASSPDRAPLYEQYF
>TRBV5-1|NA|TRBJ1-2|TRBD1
TGCGCCAGCAGCTTTAGGACAGGGGGCAATGGCTACACCTTC
CASSFRTGGNGYTF
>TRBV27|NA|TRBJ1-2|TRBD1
TGTGCCAGCAGTTCGGGACAGAACTATGGCTACACCTTC
CASSSGQNYGYTF
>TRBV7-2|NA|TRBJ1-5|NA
TGTGCCAGCAGCTTAGTAGGAGATAGCAATCAGCCCCAGCATTTT
CASSLVGDSNQPQHF
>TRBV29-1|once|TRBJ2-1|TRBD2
TGCAGCGGTGGACTAGCGGGGGCCTACAATGAGCAGTTCTTC
CSGGLAGAYNEQFF
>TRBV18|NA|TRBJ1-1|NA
TGTGCCAGCTCACCGATCAGGGGGAACACTGAAGCTTTCTTT
CASSPIRGNTEAFF
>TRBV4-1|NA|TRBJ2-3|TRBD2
TGCGCCAGCAGCCAGTACCCTAGCGGGAGGGCCGGGGATACGCAGTATTTT
CASSQYPSGRAGDTQYF
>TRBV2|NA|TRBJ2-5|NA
TGTGCCAGCATGAGCTTTTTGGAGACCCAGTACTTC
CASMSFLETQYF
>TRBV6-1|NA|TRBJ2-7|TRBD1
TGTGCCAGCAGTGCGGGACAGGGGTCCCCCTACGAGCAGTACTTC
CASSAGQGSPYEQYF
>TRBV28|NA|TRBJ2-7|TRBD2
TGTGCCAGCAGGAAGAGACTAGCGGGAGAGTACGAGCAGTACTTC
CASRKRLAGEYEQYF
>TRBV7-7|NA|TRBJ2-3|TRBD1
TGTGCCAGCAGCTTGGGACAGGGGGGCACAGATACGCAGTATTTT
CASSLGQGGTDTQYF
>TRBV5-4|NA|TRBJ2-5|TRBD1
TGTGCCAGCAGCCGCGACAGGGGGGAGACCCAGTACTTC
CASSRDRGETQYF